This paragraph reports one T cell receptor (beta chain). Its target is not known. These data originate in a study of follicular helper T cells after annual influenza vaccination. Study details: For some subjects, blood spans the 2013-2014, 2014-2015 and 2015-2016 annual vaccinations. General study points: ICOS-CD38- cTfh most often held earlier Day 7 ICOS+CD38+ clones. Plasmablast frequency change correlated with clonality change in ICOS+CD38+ cTfh.

Donors were community-dwelling with no influenza vaccine in the prior 6 months. Trimming removed 3 bases at V and 1 base at J, with 9 bases between. The CDR3 contains 14 residues. CDR1 and CDR2 from the germline V gene are MDHEN and SYDVKM. Measured with immunoSEQ multiplex PCR; TCRdb has only the in-frame clones, and not every one. Found here are roughly 10,000 clones, approximately 80% of them singletons; the top ten hold 0.7% to 0.9%. Sequenced here: CXCR5- memory CD4+ T cells sorted from blood, sampled 6 weeks after influenza vaccination. The TCR sequence derives from an adult who received the influenza vaccine. The chain links TRBV28 to TRBJ1-1; D gene ambiguous. CDR3 region: CASSLSLGNTEAFF. As DNA, the CDR3 is TGTGCCAGCAGTTTGAGTCTAGGGAACACTGAAGCTTTCTTT.